The 30 T cell receptor beta chains given below trace back to one sample, sequenced in a study of blood T cell repertoires in COVID-19. Sequencing used immunoSEQ multiplex PCR; TCRdb keeps in-frame clones, though not all of them. The repertoire holds some 240,000 clones, with roughly 80% as singletons. The sequenced sample consisted of PBMCs or T cells enriched from blood (not recorded which). These receptor sequences come from a man in his fifties who had recovered from COVID-19.

The chain combines TRBV7-9 with TRBJ2-7, with 8 bases that match TRBD1. The CDR3 runs 13 residues. Trimming at V came to 5 bases and at J to 5 bases, leaving 5 bases not matched to a gene. Germline V CDR1 and CDR2: SEHNR, FQNEAQ (reference sequence). CDR3 bases: TGTGCCAGCAGCCGCGGACAGGGACACGAGCAGTACTTC. Translated: CASSRGQGHEQYF.

The chain employs TRBV6-5 and TRBJ2-1; 9 nucleotides match TRBD2. The junction had 9 bases not matched to a gene; V was cut back by 7 bases and J by 8 bases. Germline V CDR1 and CDR2: MNHEY, SVGAGI. CDR3 length equals 14 residues. The CDR3 reads CASTKGLAFHEQFF. The CDR3 region has the DNA TGTGCCAGCACCAAGGGACTAGCCTTCCATGAGCAGTTCTTC.

This chain links TRBV7-2 with TRBJ1-4; D is possibly TRBD1 (5 bases). Looked up from germline, CDR1 is SGHTA and CDR2 is FQGNSA. Trimming took off 3 bases at V and 2 bases at J, with 10 bases between the two ends. This CDR3 has 15 amino acids. CDR3 sequence reads: CASSFQGSTNEKLFF. The CDR3 DNA is TGTGCCAGCAGCTTTCAGGGCTCGACTAATGAAAAACTGTTTTTT.

In this sample, this clone turned up once. The V and J genes are TRBV5-1 and TRBJ1-1; 7 bases are shared with TRBD1. Germline V gives CDR1 SGHRS, CDR2 YFSETQ. V was clipped by 4 bases and J by 7 bases; unmatched bases: 7. The CDR3 extends over 13 amino acids. The CDR3 is CASSPRDSLEAFF. Written as DNA, the CDR3 is TGCGCCAGCAGCCCCCGGGACAGCCTTGAAGCTTTCTTT.

The chain combines TRBV7-9 with TRBJ2-1, with 9 bases lining up with TRBD2. The germline V gene encodes CDR1 SEHNR and CDR2 FQNEAQ (reference sequence). The ends lost 5 bases at V and 9 bases at J; junction bases unmatched: 11. This CDR3 has 15 amino acids. The CDR3 reads CASSQRGDLKGEQFF. The DNA of the CDR3 is TGTGCCAGCAGCCAGCGGGGGGATTTAAAGGGTGAGCAGTTCTTC.

The chain links TRBV18 to TRBJ2-2, with 10 bases matching TRBD1. Unmatched junction bases numbered 5, after V lost 4 bases and J lost 3 bases. The CDR3 is made up of 16 amino acids. Germline V gene data show CDR1 as KGHSH and CDR2 as LQKENI. CDR3 DNA: TGTGCCAGCTCACGAAGACAGGGGGCCGACACCGGGGAGCTGTTTTTT. Translating gives CASSRRQGADTGELFF.

This clone was counted a few times. This chain connects TRBV13 to TRBJ2-7; 10 bases match TRBD2. The germline CDR1 and CDR2 sequences are PRHDT and FYEKMQ (reference sequence). The CDR3 loop spans 14 amino acids. V lost 5 bases and J lost 6; bases outside the gene matches: 7. CDR3 DNA sequence: TGTGCCAGCAGCCCTAGCGGGAGAATAGGCGAGCAGTACTTC. This translates into CASSPSGRIGEQYF.

The V call is TRBV7-2, the J call TRBJ2-7, with 9 nucleotides matching TRBD2. The germline V gene encodes CDR1 SGHTA and CDR2 FQGNSA. The CDR3 has 16 amino acids. Trimming took 8 bases from V and 9 from J; bases not matched to a gene: 20. The CDR3 nucleotides read TGTGCCAGCTCCGGGGGGGGTCCTAGCGGGATGGGTCGGCAGTACTTC. It encodes CASSGGGPSGMGRQYF.

In regard to this clone: A much larger clone is a single base away; this may be a read error. The rearrangement uses TRBV7-9 and TRBJ2-7, with a weak D call TRBD2 (6 bases). Germline lookup yields CDR1 SEHNR and CDR2 FQNEAQ (reference sequence). Trimming cost V 0 bases and J 3 bases, with 9 bases left between them. This CDR3 is 14 amino acids long. CDR3 DNA sequence: TGTGCCAGCAGCTTAGCGGGAGGTAACTACGAGCAGTACTTC. This translates into CASSLAGGNYEQYF.

The chain recombines TRBV2 with TRBJ1-3; the D is unclear. The V gene lost 7 bases and the J gene lost 2 bases, with 6 bases spanning the gap. The CDR3 extends over 12 amino acids. Germline V CDR1 and CDR2: SNHLY, FYNNEI. The CDR3 DNA sequence: TGTGCCAGCACCGCGACTGGAAACACCATATATTTT. Protein sequence: CASTATGNTIYF.

The J gene is TRBJ2-2, the V gene TRBV29-1; 12 bases match TRBD1. The CDR3 consists of 14 residues. CDR1 is SQVTM, CDR2 ANQGSEA, per germline. The J segment lost 7 bases and the V segment lost 5 bases, leaving 5 bases of the junction unmatched. The CDR3 nucleotides read TGCAGCGTTATGGGGACAGGGGGCTACGGGGAGCTGTTTTTT. It codes for CSVMGTGGYGELFF.

The chain carries TRBV6-2 or TRBV6-3 and TRBJ2-1; TRBD1 agrees at 10 bases. The CDR3 is 15 residues long. Trimming took 2 bases from V and 8 from J; bases not matched to a gene: 6. The germline V gene has CDR1 MNHEY and CDR2 SVGEGT. CDR3 amino acids: CASSYRRDRGDEQFF. The CDR3 DNA follows: TGTGCCAGCAGTTACCGCCGGGACAGGGGAGATGAGCAGTTCTTC.

The chain recombines TRBV6-4 with TRBJ2-1; 13 bases are a match to TRBD2. CDR1 is MRHNA, CDR2 SNTAGT, per germline. After removal of 8 bases from V and 8 bases from J, the junction contained 6 bases not matched to a gene. This CDR3 is built from 14 residues. CDR3 in DNA: TGTGCCAGCGCCACTAGCGGGGGGGGCTATGAGCAGTTCTTC. Translated, it gives CASATSGGGYEQFF.

This chain connects TRBV30 to TRBJ1-5, with 7 bases fitting TRBD1. CDR1 is GTSNPN, CDR2 SVGIG, per germline (reference sequence). J was trimmed by 9 bases and V by 0 bases; bases with no gene match: 11. The CDR3 has 15 residues. The CDR3 DNA is TGTGCCTGGAGTGTAGGGCGAGGGGGCAAGGTGCCCCAGCATTTT. It specifies CAWSVGRGGKVPQHF.

CDR3 sequence (DNA): TGTGCCAGCGGCCCCGTACCGCTTCGACACCGCGCGACCTACGAGCAGTACTTC. Amino acid sequence: CASGPVPLRHRATYEQYF. The gene calls are TRBV6-4 and TRBJ2-7; D not resolved. This CDR3 is 18 amino acids long. The V end was cut by 8 bases, the J end by 2 bases, with 28 bases between. Germline loops: CDR1 MRHNA, CDR2 SNTAGT.

This chain connects TRBV19 to TRBJ1-1; D remains unclear. V was pared by 5 bases and J by 1 base, with 11 bases between. Germline V gene lookup returns CDR1 LNHDA and CDR2 SQIVND (reference sequence). This CDR3 is built from 14 residues. CDR3 protein: CASSFRAGNTEAFF. In DNA form, the CDR3 reads TGTGCCAGTAGTTTCAGAGCAGGGAACACTGAAGCTTTCTTT.

The chain carries TRBV2 and TRBJ1-1; 7 bases align to TRBD1. The germline CDR1 and CDR2 sequences are SNHLY and FYNNEI. With V trimmed by 7 bases and J by 4 bases, 9 bases remained unmatched. This CDR3 has 14 residues. CDR3 DNA: TGTGCCAGCACCGACAGGGTGGTAGGCACTGAAGCTTTCTTT. Its protein is CASTDRVVGTEAFF.

The rearrangement links TRBV7-9 to TRBJ2-2; D is ambiguous. The germline gives CDR1 SEHNR, CDR2 FQNEAQ (reference sequence). V lost 5 bases and J lost 4, with 14 bases in between. CDR3 length: 15 residues. CDR3: CASSTPNDRTGELFF. The DNA for the CDR3 is TGTGCCAGCAGCACACCGAATGATCGCACCGGGGAGCTGTTTTTT.

The chain has TRBV27 and TRBJ2-7, with D perhaps matching TRBD1 (7 bases). The length of the CDR3 is 15 residues. The V end was cut by 5 bases, the J end by 6 bases, with 20 bases between. Per germline, CDR1 MNHEY and CDR2 SMNVEV (reference sequence). In DNA form, the CDR3 reads TGTGCCAGCAGTCCGCGGGACAGTATGGTGTTCGAGCAGTACTTC. Protein: CASSPRDSMVFEQYF.

The chain couples TRBV10-3 to TRBJ2-1; 9 positions match TRBD2. Per germline, CDR1 ENHRY and CDR2 SYGVKD. V lost 3 bases, J lost 6 bases, and 15 bases stayed unmatched. The CDR3 loop spans 18 amino acids. DNA of the CDR3: TGTGCCATCAGTGACCCCGGAGGTTTAGCGGGGGAGGGCAATGAGCAGTTCTTC. The encoded protein is CAISDPGGLAGEGNEQFF.

This clone was detected a few times. The V call is TRBV6-5, the J call TRBJ1-1; 8 nucleotides align to TRBD1. The CDR3 spans 16 residues. The germline V gene has CDR1 MNHEY and CDR2 SVGAGI. V shed 0 bases and J 4 bases; nucleotides not matched to a gene: 7. The CDR3 protein is CASSYSTGARGTEAFF. The CDR3 DNA reads as TGTGCCAGCAGTTACTCGACAGGGGCTCGGGGCACTGAAGCTTTCTTT.

This clone was detected only a few times. V usage is TRBV7-3 and J usage is TRBJ2-1; no clear D. Germline values: CDR1 SGHTA, CDR2 FQGTGA. The CDR3 is made up of 13 amino acids. V lost 1 base and J lost 5, with 6 bases in between. In DNA, the CDR3 is TGTGCCAGCAGCTTAAGTTCTCACAATGAGCAGTTCTTC. It yields the protein CASSLSSHNEQFF.

This clone appeared a single time. The chain has TRBV6-5 and TRBJ1-1; 7 bases align to TRBD1. The ends lost 6 bases at V and 2 bases at J; junction bases unmatched: 6. The length of the CDR3 is 14 residues. Per the germline V gene, CDR1 is MNHEY and CDR2 is SVGAGI. The CDR3 DNA reads TGTGCCAGCAGGGGCGGACAGGTCAACACTGAAGCTTTCTTT. Its translation is CASRGGQVNTEAFF.

The V and J genes are TRBV10-3 and TRBJ2-1; TRBD2 might be the D (5 bases). Germline loops: CDR1 ENHRY, CDR2 SYGVKD. CDR3 length: 14 amino acids. V lost 7 bases to trimming and J lost 0 bases, with 10 bases between them. The CDR3 region is CAIIRDSSYNEQFF. CDR3 nucleotide sequence: TGTGCCATCATCCGGGATTCCTCCTACAATGAGCAGTTCTTC.

This clone was counted only a few times. The rearrangement uses TRBV7-6 and TRBJ2-5, with 14 bases that match TRBD2. CDR3 size: 17 residues. Germline values: CDR1 SGHVS, CDR2 FNYEAQ. After removal of 4 bases from V and 4 bases from J, the junction contained 8 bases not matched to a gene. CDR3 nucleotides: TGTGCCAGCAGCTCTTACGGTGGGACTAGCGGGAGAGAGACCCAGTACTTC. Translation: CASSSYGGTSGRETQYF. The whole variable domain, filled in from reference TRBV7-6 and TRBJ2-5, reads GAGVSQSPRYKVTKRGQDVALRCDPISGHVSLYWYRQALGQGPEFLTYFNYEAQQDKSGLPNDRFSAERPEGSISTLTIQRTEQRDSAMYRCASSSYGGTSGRETQYFGPGTRLLVL.

The CDR3 region is CASSSGQGGGYTF. CDR3 nucleotide sequence: TGCGCCAGCAGCTCAGGACAGGGGGGAGGCTACACCTTC. This chain links TRBV5-1 with TRBJ1-2; 10 bases are a match to TRBD1. This CDR3 is 13 amino acids long. Trimming took 3 bases from V and 8 from J; bases not matched to a gene: 4. CDR1 is SGHRS and CDR2 is YFSETQ in the germline V gene.

The chain carries TRBV14 and TRBJ2-2; maybe TRBD1 (7 bases). Germline CDR1 and CDR2: SGHDN and FVKESK. The V end lost 1 base, the J end lost 5 bases, and 11 bases lay between the germline ends. The CDR3 sequence is 15 residues long. This CDR3 reads CASSQGQGGTGELFF. CDR3 nucleotide sequence: TGTGCCAGCAGCCAAGGACAGGGAGGTACCGGGGAGCTGTTTTTT. Together with reference TRBV14 and TRBJ2-2, the CDR3 gives the full variable domain: EAGVTQFPSHSVIEKGQTVTLRCDPISGHDNLYWYRRVMGKEIKFLLHFVKESKQDESGMPNNRFLAERTGGTYSTLKVQPAELEDSGVYFCASSQGQGGTGELFFGEGSRLTVL.

The sample holds one count of this clone. The chain is built from TRBV15 and TRBJ2-1; possibly TRBD2 for D (5 bases). Germline V gene data show CDR1 as LNHNV and CDR2 as YYDKDF (reference sequence). This CDR3 comprises 14 residues. Trimming shortened V by 3 bases and J by 2 bases, and 8 bases separated the two germline ends. CDR3 loop: CATSRVGAYNEQFF. CDR3 sequence (DNA): TGTGCCACCAGCAGGGTCGGGGCCTACAATGAGCAGTTCTTC. The full variable domain, rest sourced from reference TRBV15 and TRBJ2-1, is DAMVIQNPRYQVTQFGKPVTLSCSQTLNHNVMYWYQQKSSQAPKLLFHYYDKDFNNEADTPDNFQSRRPNTSFCFLDIRSPGLGDTAMYLCATSRVGAYNEQFFGPGTRLTVL.

This clone was observed a handful of times. The chain carries TRBV7-9 and TRBJ2-3, with TRBD2 as a possible D gene (6 bases). V was cut by 3 bases and J by 3 bases, with 13 bases left in between. CDR3 length: 15 residues. CDR1 SEHNR and CDR2 FQNEAQ come from the germline V gene (reference sequence). CDR3 protein: CASSFDLRETDTQYF. The CDR3, as DNA: TGTGCCAGCAGCTTTGATTTGCGGGAAACAGATACGCAGTATTTT.

This CDR3 reads CASSSIRIAGGPGTGELFF. For the CDR3, the DNA is TGTGCCAGCAGTTCGATTCGGATAGCGGGAGGGCCGGGCACCGGGGAGCTGTTTTTT. The chain joins TRBV27 to TRBJ2-2, with 11 bases aligning to TRBD2. The CDR3 has 19 amino acids. Germline CDR1 reads MNHEY; CDR2 reads SMNVEV (reference sequence). J gave up 4 bases and V 4 bases, and 14 bases lay outside the gene matches.